The next 19 T cell receptor beta chains were all read from a single sample in a study of cytomegalovirus exposure and HLA in healthy donors. This PCR relied on a set of 60 Vbeta primers and 13 Jbeta primers. Assay: immunoSEQ multiplex PCR; the TCRdb copy retains only in-frame clones and omits some. The table lists fewer than 200,000 clones, 72% of them singletons. Sample: PBMCs. These receptor sequences come from a human donor in good health.

The rearrangement links TRBV7-2 to TRBJ1-5; D not resolved. The V gene lost 5 bases and the J gene lost 3 bases, with 11 bases spanning the gap. CDR1 is SGHTA and CDR2 is FQGNSA in the germline V gene. The CDR3 contains 14 residues. CDR3 protein: CASSPQSTNQPQHF. CDR3 in DNA: TGTGCCAGCAGCCCACAGAGCACCAATCAGCCCCAGCATTTT.

The rearrangement uses TRBV6-6 and TRBJ1-4, with 9 bases lining up with TRBD1. V gave up 9 bases and J gave up 7 bases; unmatched junction bases: 6. Germline V gives CDR1 MNHNY, CDR2 SVGAGI (reference sequence). The CDR3 has 13 amino acids. In nucleotides, the CDR3 is TGTGCCAGTTACAGGGGGCTTGGTGAAAAACTGTTTTTT. It encodes CASYRGLGEKLFF.

The chain couples TRBV2 to TRBJ2-2; D perhaps matches TRBD1 (6 bases). Trimming left V 6 bases short and J 5 bases short, with 13 bases between. The CDR3 is 14 amino acids. The germline V gene has CDR1 SNHLY and CDR2 FYNNEI. CDR3 sequence: CASSDPGVTGELFF. CDR3 nucleotides: TGTGCCAGCAGCGACCCAGGGGTAACCGGGGAGCTGTTTTTT.

For this clone: Other nucleotide sequences in the sample specify the same CDR3. The rearrangement joins TRBV19 to TRBJ2-3; possibly TRBD1 for D (6 bases). Trimming took 6 bases from V and 3 from J, leaving 7 bases between them. The CDR3 length is 12 residues. Germline values: CDR1 LNHDA, CDR2 SQIVND (reference sequence). The CDR3 protein is CASRTGTDTQYF. CDR3 nucleotide sequence: TGTGCCAGTAGAACAGGGACAGATACGCAGTATTTT.

V is TRBV5-5 and J is TRBJ2-7; 7 bases are shared with TRBD2. The V segment lost 4 bases and the J segment 2 bases; nucleotides outside the gene matches: 24. The V gene's germline CDR1 is SGHKS and CDR2 YYEKEE (reference sequence). The CDR3 loop spans 20 amino acids. The DNA of the CDR3 is TGTGCCAGCAGCCCGTTGTGGGATGGGGCTAGCGGATTATCCCCCTACGAGCAGTACTTC. Protein: CASSPLWDGASGLSPYEQYF.

V gene TRBV9 combines with J gene TRBJ2-3; 8 nucleotides match TRBD2. V shed 0 bases, J shed 6 bases, and the junction held 6 bases outside the gene matches. The germline V gene encodes CDR1 SGDLS and CDR2 YYNGEE. The CDR3 loop spans 15 amino acids. For the CDR3, the DNA is TGTGCCAGCAGCGTAGACGGGGGGGCCAGGGATACGCAGTATTTT. Translated: CASSVDGGARDTQYF.

The genes are TRBV7-9 and TRBJ2-1; TRBD1 matches 8 bases. This CDR3 has 15 residues. Per germline, CDR1 SEHNR and CDR2 FQNEAQ (reference sequence). Germline trimming cut 5 bases from V and 12 bases from J; bases unmatched to any gene: 15. Here the CDR3 reads CASSTNRGVVGWQFF. The DNA for the CDR3 is TGTGCCAGCAGCACGAACAGGGGGGTGGTTGGGTGGCAGTTCTTC.

This chain joins TRBV10-3 and TRBJ2-1, with 7 bases identical to TRBD1. V was pared by 9 bases and J by 6 bases, with 20 bases of the junction left unmatched. Germline CDR1 reads ENHRY; CDR2 reads SYGVKD. This CDR3 spans 17 amino acids. CDR3 coding DNA: TGTGCCATAGTACACACAGTACGAGCCGGGGACAGCAATGAGCAGTTCTTC. It translates to CAIVHTVRAGDSNEQFF.

The chain employs TRBV10-1 and TRBJ2-1; TRBD1 matches at 7 bases. The CDR3 runs to 14 residues. Germline-derived CDR1 and CDR2 are WNHNN and SYGVQD (reference sequence). Germline trimming cut 6 bases from V and 0 bases from J; bases unmatched to any gene: 2. CDR3 nucleotides: TGCGCCAGCAGCCGGGACAGCTCCTACAATGAGCAGTTCTTC. It yields the protein CASSRDSSYNEQFF.

The genes are TRBV6-5 and TRBJ2-7; D may be TRBD2 (6 bases). CDR3 size: 12 residues. V was cut by 6 bases and J by 5 bases, with 11 bases left in between. Germline V gene sequence: CDR1 MNHEY, CDR2 SVGAGI. The CDR3 sequence: CASSPGVHEQYF. Here the CDR3 DNA reads TGTGCCAGCAGCCCGGGGGTCCACGAGCAGTACTTC.

The rearrangement joins TRBV6-5 to TRBJ2-2; possible D gene TRBD2, 7 bases. V lost 8 bases, J lost 5 bases, and 15 bases lay in between. CDR1 and CDR2 (germline): MNHEY, SVGAGI. The length of the CDR3 is 14 residues. CDR3 sequence reads: CASGGGAWTGELFF. In nucleotides, the CDR3 is TGTGCCAGCGGGGGGGGCGCGTGGACCGGGGAGCTGTTTTTT.

This sequence joins TRBV4-1 and TRBJ2-1; tentatively, D is TRBD2 (5 bases). Trimming shortened V by 0 bases and J by 1 base, and 10 bases separated the two germline ends. The CDR3 has 16 residues. From germline, CDR1 is MGHRA and CDR2 YSYEKL. The chain's CDR3 is CASSQDRLLSYNEQFF. CDR3 in DNA: TGCGCCAGCAGCCAAGACCGACTATTGTCCTACAATGAGCAGTTCTTC.

The sample holds a few counts of this clone. V is TRBV30 and J is TRBJ1-5, with TRBD1 as a possible D gene (6 bases). CDR3 size: 12 residues. V lost 8 bases to trimming and J lost 0 bases, with 8 bases between them. The V gene's germline CDR1 is GTSNPN and CDR2 SVGIG (reference sequence). The CDR3 spells CAGGGSNQPQHF. In DNA form, the CDR3 reads TGTGCCGGGGGCGGTAGCAATCAGCCCCAGCATTTT.

In this sample, this clone turned up a few times. The rearrangement uses TRBV6-1 and TRBJ1-2; TRBD1 matches 11 bases. Unmatched junction bases numbered 5, after V lost 3 bases and J lost 2 bases. Germline CDR1 is MNHNS and CDR2 is SASEGT. The CDR3 runs to 16 residues. CDR3 amino acids: CASSEDRGQTNYGYTF. In nucleotides, the CDR3 is TGTGCCAGCAGTGAGGACAGGGGGCAGACAAACTATGGCTACACCTTC.

J is TRBJ2-2 and V is TRBV6-4; weak D call: TRBD1 (6 bases). Germline V gives CDR1 MRHNA, CDR2 SNTAGT. With 7 bases removed from V and 0 bases from J, the gap between germline ends came to 15 bases. The CDR3 has 16 amino acids. In nucleotides, the CDR3 is TGTGCCAGCACCCCTTTCGAGGGGGCGAACACCGGGGAGCTGTTTTTT. Translated: CASTPFEGANTGELFF.

As for this clone: One junction end does not reproduce the germline sequence, and a read error may be involved. The chain couples TRBV7-7 to TRBJ2-7; 7 bases are shared with TRBD1. The CDR3 runs 13 residues. CDR1 SSHAT and CDR2 FNYEAQ come from the germline V gene (reference sequence). In DNA, the CDR3 is TGTGCTAGCAGCTTAGGACAGGAGTACGAGCAGTACTTC. Its protein product is CASSLGQEYEQYF.

This clone turned up a few times. V and J are TRBV5-4 and TRBJ2-5; D gene uncertain. The DNA end is a closer match to TRBJ2-7, so the J assignment may be wrong. The CDR3 is 13 residues long. The V gene's germline CDR1 is SGHNT and CDR2 YYREEE (reference sequence). The CDR3: CASSLGPTYEQYF. CDR3 sequence (DNA): TGTGCCAGCAGCTTGGGCCCCACCTACGAGCAGTACTTC.

The chain uses TRBV7-2 and TRBJ2-2, with TRBD1 identical over 7 bases. CDR1 is SGHTA, CDR2 FQGNSA, per germline. J gave up 16 bases and V 6 bases, and 20 bases lay outside the gene matches. The CDR3 has 15 amino acids. The CDR3 bases are TGTGCCAGCAGTTCACCGCTGACAGGGACACCTGGGTGGTTTTTT. Amino acids: CASSSPLTGTPGWFF.

V is TRBV4-3 and J is TRBJ2-7; the match to TRBD2 covers 7 bases. V lost 0 bases, J lost 6 bases, and 2 bases stayed unmatched. Germline CDR1 is LGHNA and CDR2 is YSLEER. The CDR3 is 13 amino acids. The CDR3 reads CASSQEGGFEQYF. The CDR3 DNA reads as TGCGCCAGCAGCCAAGAGGGAGGGTTCGAGCAGTACTTC.